This TCR beta chain derives from a study of blood T cell repertoires in COVID-19. Across the whole study: COVID-19 samples, acute and convalescent, were from the United States, Italy and Spain.

The protocol was immunoSEQ multiplex PCR, while the TCRdb copy is restricted to in-frame clones and leaves out a portion. The sample holds about 170,000 clones, around 81% seen once. CDR3 size: 15 residues. V lost 4 bases and J lost 3; bases outside the gene matches: 9. Germline V CDR1 and CDR2: MDHEN, SYDVKM. The J gene is TRBJ2-7, the V gene TRBV28; 7 positions match TRBD2. The sequence derives from a human donor with acute or convalescent COVID-19. The donor label of this sample is uncertain. The sample was peripheral blood. The chain's CDR3 is CASSSRTSLGYEQYF. Written as DNA, the CDR3 is TGTGCCAGCAGTTCCCGGACTAGTCTTGGCTACGAGCAGTACTTC.